The 10 T cell receptor beta chains below all came from one sample that was sequenced in a study of blood T cell repertoires in COVID-19. Here immunoSEQ multiplex PCR was the method, and the copy in TCRdb shows in-frame clones only, minus some. Altogether 250,000 to 400,000 clones are present, more than 70% being singletons, with the ten largest covering about 1.5%. Sequencing was carried out using peripheral blood. These receptors came from a woman in her thirties with COVID-19, enrolled during active disease.

The V call is TRBV2, the J call TRBJ1-1; D uncertain. This CDR3 is 13 amino acids long. Trimming left V 6 bases short and J 1 base short, with 9 bases between. Germline V gene lookup returns CDR1 SNHLY and CDR2 FYNNEI. The CDR3 DNA reads TGTGCCAGCAGAGCCAGAGGGAACACTGAAGCTTTCTTT. Its translation: CASRARGNTEAFF.

V usage is TRBV3-1 (or the pseudogene TRBV3-2) and J usage is TRBJ2-7; 8 positions agree with TRBD1. Germline CDR1 LGHDT, CDR2 YNNKEL (reference sequence). The CDR3 contains 16 residues. V dropped 1 base and J dropped 6; count of bases not matched to a gene: 11. The CDR3 DNA follows: TGTGCCAGCAGCCAAGGTTATGGACAGGGAAAAGCCGAGCAGTACTTC. As protein: CASSQGYGQGKAEQYF.

The chain combines TRBV7-9 with TRBJ2-7; 8 nucleotides agree with TRBD1. Germline loops: CDR1 SEHNR, CDR2 FQNEAQ (reference sequence). J lost 4 bases, V lost 0 bases, and 5 bases had no gene match. This CDR3 is built from 15 residues. CDR3 protein: CASSLAGQGPYEQYV. The CDR3 nucleotides read TGTGCCAGCAGCTTAGCCGGACAGGGCCCATACGAGCAGTACGTC.

The rearrangement joins TRBV5-1 to TRBJ1-1; maybe TRBD1 (6 bases). Germline assignment: CDR1 SGHRS and CDR2 YFSETQ. The germline V and J ends were trimmed by 2 bases and 1 base, with 9 bases remaining between them. The CDR3 runs to 14 residues. The CDR3 loop is CASSLQGWNTEAFF. Written as DNA, the CDR3 is TGCGCCAGCAGCTTACAGGGTTGGAACACTGAAGCTTTCTTT.

The V and J genes are TRBV7-2 and TRBJ1-1, with D perhaps matching TRBD1 (5 bases). This CDR3 comprises 13 residues. Germline V gives CDR1 SGHTA, CDR2 FQGNSA. Trimming stripped 2 bases from V and 4 bases from J, with 8 bases between. The CDR3 nucleotides are TGTGCCAGCAGCTTACAGGGCCCCACTGAAGCTTTCTTT. It specifies CASSLQGPTEAFF.

The chain recombines TRBV9 with TRBJ1-6, with D perhaps matching TRBD1 (6 bases). The CDR3 runs to 14 residues. Germline loops: CDR1 SGDLS, CDR2 YYNGEE. V dropped 7 bases and J dropped 6 bases, with 14 bases sitting between them. This chain's CDR3 is CASGSGGLNSPLHF. CDR3 in DNA: TGTGCCAGCGGCTCCGGGGGGCTTAATTCACCCCTCCACTTT.

This clone was seen once. The J gene is TRBJ1-6, the V gene TRBV27, with D perhaps TRBD1 (5 bases). The CDR3 has 12 amino acids. Trimming took off 10 bases at V and 9 bases at J, with 13 bases between the two ends. Germline lookup yields CDR1 MNHEY and CDR2 SMNVEV (reference sequence). The CDR3: CATGKGFSPLHF. The CDR3 DNA reads as TGTGCCACAGGGAAGGGATTTTCACCCCTCCACTTT.

This chain joins TRBV19 and TRBJ1-3, with 12 bases fitting TRBD1. V lost 1 base, J lost 8 bases, and 3 bases stayed unmatched. CDR1 is LNHDA and CDR2 is SQIVND in the germline V gene (reference sequence). The CDR3 is made up of 15 amino acids. This chain's CDR3 is CASSIAGQGADTIYF. The CDR3 DNA reads TGTGCCAGTAGTATAGCGGGACAGGGGGCCGACACCATATATTTT.

The chain recombines TRBV5-3 with TRBJ1-2; TRBD1 is a possible D gene (5 bases). Being an ORF, TRBV5-3 has a function that is uncertain. V lost 3 bases and J 1 base, leaving 13 bases between the germline ends. CDR3 length: 15 amino acids. Written as DNA, the CDR3 is TGTGCCAGAAGCTCTCCTTCGGGGGTTAACTATGGCTACACCTTC. Amino acids: CARSSPSGVNYGYTF.

The rearrangement joins TRBV13 to TRBJ2-3; D perhaps matches TRBD2 (5 bases). The length of the CDR3 is 15 residues. V was cut by 2 bases and J by 2 bases, with 11 bases left in between. The germline gives CDR1 PRHDT, CDR2 FYEKMQ (reference sequence). In DNA form, the CDR3 reads TGTGCCAGCAGCTTAAAGGGAGACTACACAGATACGCAGTATTTT. Translation: CASSLKGDYTDTQYF.